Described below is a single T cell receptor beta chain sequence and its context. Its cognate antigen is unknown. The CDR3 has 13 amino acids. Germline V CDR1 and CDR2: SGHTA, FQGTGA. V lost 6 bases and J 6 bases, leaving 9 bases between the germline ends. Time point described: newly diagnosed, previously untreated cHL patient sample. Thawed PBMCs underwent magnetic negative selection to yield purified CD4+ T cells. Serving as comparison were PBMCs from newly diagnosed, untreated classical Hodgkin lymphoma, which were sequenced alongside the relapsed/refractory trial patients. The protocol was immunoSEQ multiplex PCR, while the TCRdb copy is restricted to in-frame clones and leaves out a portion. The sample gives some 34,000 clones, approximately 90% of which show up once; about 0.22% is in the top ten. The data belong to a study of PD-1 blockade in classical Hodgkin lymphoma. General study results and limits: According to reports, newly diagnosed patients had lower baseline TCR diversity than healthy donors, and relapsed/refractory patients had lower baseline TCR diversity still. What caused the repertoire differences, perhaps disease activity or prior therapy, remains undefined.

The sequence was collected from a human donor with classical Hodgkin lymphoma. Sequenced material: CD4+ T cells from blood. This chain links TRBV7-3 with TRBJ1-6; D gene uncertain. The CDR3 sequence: CASRLQPNSPLHF. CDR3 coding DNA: TGTGCCAGCAGGTTGCAGCCTAATTCACCCCTCCACTTT.